This TCR beta chain was obtained from a study of a mutant IDH1 vaccine in newly diagnosed glioma. For the study at large: Vaccination of patients was performed eight times, in weeks 1, 3, 5, 7, 11, 15, 19 and 23. The sex distribution of treated patients was around 60% male and around 40% female, with a mean age of approximately 40 years. Previous care, which was radiotherapy, temozolomide, or both, most often involved both. Overall study results and limits: Patients mounted vaccine-induced immune responses in approximately 94% of cases.

The germline CDR1 and CDR2 sequences are KGHSH and LQKENI. The CDR3 totals 18 residues. Trimming removed 2 bases at V and 2 bases at J, with 16 bases between. This table comes from immunoSEQ multiplex PCR, and its TCRdb copy is limited to in-frame clones, with some not included. The profile shows tens of thousands of clones, around 87% of them singletons. Indicated time point: week 23, last vaccination. It was 300 ug of mutant IDH1 20-mer peptide that made up each vaccine dose, given with topical imiquimod. As regards this clone: Its antigen remains unknown.

This receptor was identified in a man aged 40-49 years with glioma. The sample in question was PBMCs, obtained from a glioma patient whose treatment included an IDH1 peptide vaccine. The V and J genes are TRBV18 and TRBJ2-6, with a weak D call TRBD2 (6 bases). The CDR3 spells CASSPSQGGVAGANVLTF. CDR3 DNA: TGTGCCAGCTCACCAAGCCAGGGCGGGGTAGCTGGGGCCAACGTCCTGACTTTC.